This T cell receptor beta chain was sequenced for a study of CXCR3-negative and CXCR3-positive naive CD8 T cells. With around 310,000 cells each, the CD8+ T cell subsets were individually sorted in triplicate. cDNA libraries for TRB were generated by 5' RACE incorporating UMI labels. TCRdb derives one entry per CDR3 protein from the 5' RACE reads, leaving out DNA. Its table records 50,000 to 65,000 distinct CDR3 sequences. The study's findings and limits: In both naive subsets diversity was comparably high, whereas memory CD8+ cells showed much lower diversity.

Germline V gene data show CDR1 as MNHEY and CDR2 as SVGEGT. The CDR3 spans 14 residues. This clonotype is called medium-sized based on its frequency. The target antigen is unknown. The sequence derives from a human donor in good health. Some clones in this sample may be carry-over from other donors' samples. This chain links TRBV6-2 or TRBV6-3 with TRBJ1-1; TCRdb names TRBD1, which stays unverified in the absence of DNA. Sample: naive CXCR3- CD8+ T cells from blood. Subset reported: CD45RO-CCR7+CD27+CD95- naive CD8+ T cells lacking CXCR3 (TNR3-). CDR3 residues: CASSYSGGGTEAFF.